This TCR beta chain was recovered during a study of T cell responses to AZD1222 COVID-19 vaccine. The length of the CDR3 is 13 residues. V was pared by 0 bases and J by 8 bases, with 10 bases between. The V gene's germline CDR1 is SGHAT and CDR2 FQNNGV. Broader study findings: Among spike-specific TCRs, nearly half reportedly target unmutated variant regions. Following two doses of AZD1222, Spike-specific TCR breadth and depth rose.

Both about-4-week and about-12-week second-dose recipients were combined. On this clone: Its target is unknown.

Produced via immunoSEQ multiplex PCR; TCRdb's table is partial and in-frame only. The sample holds about 150,000 clones, roughly nine tenths seen once. The TCR comes from an adult who received the AZD1222 COVID-19 vaccine. V is TRBV11-2 and J is TRBJ1-1; possible D gene TRBD1, 5 bases. Specimen: peripheral blood, collected 28 days after the second AZD1222 dose. The CDR3 loop reads CASSLDGGVEAFF. CDR3 bases: TGTGCCAGCAGCTTAGACGGGGGGGTGGAAGCTTTCTTT.